The 21 T cell receptor beta chains below all came from one sample that was sequenced in a study of spatial heterogeneity in lung cancer (dated by TCRdb to the late 2010s). Library preparation employed 5' RACE. Reads for this sample came from a NextSeq 500. The public reads were reprocessed in TCRdb via fastp at Q25 and MiXCR, keeping in-frame beta chains. Rows are combined by CDR3 protein, so each entry shows the most common genes and DNA. The sample table lists around 87,000 distinct CDR3 sequences, approximately 12% of them with a count of one. The ten largest clones capture more than 40% of the sample. The time point label corresponds to: sample taken at primary tumor resection. Without any cell sorting, TCR sequencing was performed on whole RNA extracted either from tumor and nontumor lung tissue or from cryopreserved PBMC samples. The material sequenced was PBMCs, taken at surgery. The receptors come from a male donor with early-stage non-small cell lung cancer.

This clonotype was seen more than once but under ten times. The rearrangement links TRBV20-1 to TRBJ2-6; D is perhaps TRBD2 (5 bases). The V end lost 6 bases, the J end lost 1 base, and 16 bases lay between the germline ends. The CDR3 is made up of 16 amino acids. CDR1 is DFQATT, CDR2 SNEGSKA, per germline (reference sequence). The DNA of the CDR3 is TGCAGTGCCGCGGGCTTCTCCCTATCTGGGGCCAACGTCCTGACTTTC. Its translation: CSAAGFSLSGANVLTF.

This rearrangement joins TRBV10-3 to TRBJ1-4; perhaps TRBD1 as D (5 bases). CDR3 length: 14 amino acids. V shed 2 bases and J shed 10 bases, with 14 bases lying between them. CDR1 and CDR2 from the germline V gene are ENHRY and SYGVKD. The CDR3 sequence is CAISEPDRGGKLFF. The CDR3 DNA follows: TGTGCCATCAGTGAGCCTGATCGGGGCGGAAAACTGTTTTTT.

V usage is TRBV27 and J usage is TRBJ2-3; unclear D gene. Trimming pared 1 base from V and 0 bases from J, leaving 11 bases between. This CDR3 contains 16 residues. Germline-derived CDR1 and CDR2 are MNHEY and SMNVEV (reference sequence). The CDR3 loop is CASSLYAQVSTDTQYF. The CDR3 DNA is TGTGCCAGCAGTTTATATGCGCAGGTCAGCACAGATACGCAGTATTTT.

There are many counts of this clonotype. The V and J genes are TRBV7-2 and TRBJ1-5, with unresolved D. Germline CDR1 reads SGHTA; CDR2 reads FQGNSA. The CDR3 sequence is 12 residues long. Trimming left V 0 bases short and J 7 bases short, with 4 bases between. CDR3 nucleotides: TGTGCCAGCAGCTTAGCCGGCCAGCCCCAGCATTTT. This sequence encodes CASSLAGQPQHF.

This clonotype was found many times. The J gene is TRBJ2-3, the V gene TRBV7-9, with TRBD2 matching over 7 bases. The CDR3 loop spans 16 amino acids. Germline assignment: CDR1 SEHNR and CDR2 FQNEAQ (reference sequence). V dropped 4 bases and J dropped 2; count of bases not matched to a gene: 9. DNA for the CDR3: TGTGCCAGCAGCTCAAGGAGTAGCGGGCTCACAGATACGCAGTATTTT. This translates into CASSSRSSGLTDTQYF.

The J gene is TRBJ2-7, the V gene TRBV20-1; D is unresolved. V lost 6 bases to trimming and J lost 0 bases, with 15 bases between them. Germline-derived CDR1 and CDR2 are DFQATT and SNEGSKA (reference sequence). The CDR3 spans 14 residues. The CDR3 spells CSAERGEFSYEQYF. Written as DNA, the CDR3 is TGCAGTGCAGAAAGAGGAGAATTCTCCTACGAGCAGTACTTC.

A few counts support this clonotype. V and J are TRBV3-1 and TRBJ2-3; 8 bases align to TRBD2. The V gene's germline CDR1 is LGHDT and CDR2 YNNKEL (reference sequence). The J segment lost 4 bases and the V segment lost 4 bases, leaving 4 bases of the junction unmatched. This CDR3 contains 14 residues. The chain's CDR3 is CASSRRTSSDTQYF. The CDR3 DNA sequence: TGTGCCAGCAGCCGGCGGACTAGCTCAGATACGCAGTATTTT.

This clonotype was observed at least ten times. The chain links TRBV6-6 to TRBJ2-5, with 9 bases that match TRBD1. Germline V gives CDR1 MNHNY, CDR2 SVGAGI (reference sequence). The CDR3 is 17 residues long. V dropped 6 bases and J dropped 1; count of bases not matched to a gene: 12. CDR3 amino acids: CASSRERQGVGQETQYF. The CDR3 DNA reads as TGTGCCAGCAGCCGAGAAAGACAGGGGGTAGGCCAAGAGACCCAGTACTTC.

This clonotype was counted ten times or more. The V call is TRBV5-6, the J call TRBJ2-4, with 10 bases identical to TRBD2. The germline V gene encodes CDR1 SGHDT and CDR2 YYEEEE. V was clipped by 4 bases and J by 6 bases; unmatched bases: 4. This CDR3 has 14 residues. The CDR3 loop reads CASSPGLAVNIQYF. The CDR3 coding sequence is TGTGCCAGCAGCCCCGGACTAGCGGTAAACATTCAGTACTTC.

This clonotype was detected ten times or more. V is TRBV7-9 and J is TRBJ2-3, with unresolved D. Germline CDR1 is SEHNR and CDR2 is FQNEAQ (reference sequence). Trimming removed 0 bases at V and 0 bases at J, with 7 bases between. This CDR3 has 15 residues. The CDR3 region is CASSLAAGSTDTQYF. Written as DNA, the CDR3 is TGTGCCAGCAGCTTAGCGGCAGGTAGCACAGATACGCAGTATTTT.

The V call is TRBV2, the J call TRBJ1-6; maybe TRBD1 (5 bases). The CDR3 runs 14 residues. The germline gives CDR1 SNHLY, CDR2 FYNNEI. V was shortened by 6 bases and J by 3 bases, with 9 bases between the two germline ends. DNA for the CDR3: TGTGCCAGCAGAGGGGTCCTCTATAATTCACCCCTCCACTTT. Residues: CASRGVLYNSPLHF. Full variable domain (remainder filled in from reference TRBV2 and TRBJ1-6): EPEVTQTPSHQVTQMGQEVILRCVPISNHLYFYWYRQILGQKVEFLVSFYNNEISEKSEIFDDQFSVERPDGSNFTLKIRSTKLEDSAMYFCASRGVLYNSPLHFGNGTRLTVT.

This clonotype was found a few times. This chain links TRBV11-1 with TRBJ2-5, with D possibly being TRBD2 (5 bases). Germline values: CDR1 SGHAT, CDR2 FQDESV (reference sequence). This CDR3 is 15 amino acids long. Trimming cost V 0 bases and J 5 bases, with 13 bases left between them. Here the CDR3 DNA reads TGTGCCAGCAGCTTAGCTGGAGGAAGTCAGGAGACCCAGTACTTC. Its protein is CASSLAGGSQETQYF.

This clonotype was recorded at least ten times. V usage is TRBV10-3 and J usage is TRBJ2-7; 11 positions agree with TRBD1. The CDR3 spans 15 residues. CDR1 is ENHRY, CDR2 SYGVKD, per germline. V shed 6 bases, J shed 1 base, and the junction held 5 bases outside the gene matches. CDR3 DNA: TGTGCCATCAGGCCCGGACAGGGGGCTTCCTACGAGCAGTACTTC. This gives the protein CAIRPGQGASYEQYF.

The chain combines TRBV28 with TRBJ2-7; 7 bases agree with TRBD1. The junction had 7 bases not matched to a gene; V was cut back by 7 bases and J by 4 bases. The germline CDR1 and CDR2 sequences are MDHEN and SYDVKM. There are 13 residues in the CDR3. The CDR3 loop is CASNRDSLYEQYF. The CDR3, as DNA: TGTGCCAGCAACCGGGACAGCCTGTACGAGCAGTACTTC.

In its sample, this clonotype was seen a few times. This sequence joins TRBV3-1 and TRBJ2-5; TRBD2 is a possible D gene (6 bases). The CDR3 runs 14 residues. V shed 0 bases and J shed 5 bases, with 10 bases lying between them. Per the germline V gene, CDR1 is LGHDT and CDR2 is YNNKEL (reference sequence). The chain's CDR3 is CASSQDPGVETQYF. Written as DNA, the CDR3 is TGTGCCAGCAGCCAAGATCCGGGGGTGGAGACCCAGTACTTC.

This clonotype showed up many times. The chain couples TRBV5-1 to TRBJ2-7; D may be TRBD2 (5 bases). Per germline, CDR1 SGHRS and CDR2 YFSETQ. Between the trimmed V and J ends, which lost 3 bases and 6 bases, there was a span of 22 bases. This CDR3 spans 16 amino acids. The CDR3 reads CASSSTLGSGSFEQYF. CDR3 nucleotides: TGCGCCAGCAGCTCCACCCTGGGAAGCGGCTCTTTCGAGCAGTACTTC.

The chain employs TRBV21-1 and TRBJ1-5; TRBD1, the table's D call, lacks a check against the DNA. TRBV21-1 corresponds to a pseudogene. CDR3 size: 18 residues. CDR3 loop: CASSKLSDSLWLYQPQHF. Written as DNA, the CDR3 is TGTGCCAGCAGCAAACTCTCGGACAGCCTTTGGTTGTATCAGCCCCAGCATTTT.

This clonotype has just a few counts. The gene calls are TRBV5-1 and TRBJ1-1; no clear D gene. V was clipped by 1 base and J by 2 bases, with 9 bases between them. Looked up from germline, CDR1 is SGHRS and CDR2 is YFSETQ. The CDR3 sequence is 14 residues long. CDR3 bases: TGCGCCAGCAGCTTGCCGGGCCTCAACACTGAAGCTTTCTTT. Protein sequence: CASSLPGLNTEAFF.

This clonotype was counted at least ten times. This chain joins TRBV28 and TRBJ2-2; tentatively, D is TRBD1 (5 bases). The CDR3 extends over 15 amino acids. Germline values: CDR1 MDHEN, CDR2 SYDVKM. V was pared by 4 bases and J by 4 bases, with 13 bases between. Here the CDR3 reads CASSSSRGGTGELFF. CDR3 DNA sequence: TGTGCCAGCAGTTCCTCAAGGGGCGGCACCGGGGAGCTGTTTTTT.

The rearrangement joins TRBV23-1 to TRBJ2-5; tentatively, D is TRBD2 (5 bases). TRBV23-1 belongs to the ORF category, with a function that is uncertain. The CDR3 has 16 amino acids. V gave up 0 bases and J gave up 0 bases, with 11 bases separating them. The CDR3 coding sequence is TGCGCCAGCAGTCAATCGAGGGCGGTGTACCAAGAGACCCAGTACTTC. Translating gives CASSQSRAVYQETQYF.

This clonotype has only a few counts. The genes are TRBV5-1 and TRBJ2-1, with 7 bases fitting TRBD1. The CDR3 has 16 amino acids. CDR1 and CDR2 (germline): SGHRS, YFSETQ. V lost 0 bases and J lost 3; bases outside the gene matches: 6. In nucleotides, the CDR3 is TGCGCCAGCAGCTTGGACCCCGGGACAGTCTACAATGAGCAGTTCTTC. Encoded protein: CASSLDPGTVYNEQFF.